The 21 T cell receptor beta chains in this list originate from one sample, sequenced in a study of cytomegalovirus exposure and HLA in healthy donors. PCR employed 60 Vbeta and 13 Jbeta primers. Using immunoSEQ multiplex PCR, the repertoire was profiled, and TCRdb retains in-frame clones only, with some absent. The top ten hold 1.2% of the sample, which has about 91,000 clones, 60% to 75% seen once. The sample taken for sequencing was PBMCs. The receptors stem from a female donor in good health and CMV-seronegative.

CDR3 in DNA: TGTGCCAGCAGCTTCCCTAGCGCACCCTACGAGCAGTACTTC. Translating gives CASSFPSAPYEQYF. This chain joins TRBV5-7 and TRBJ2-7; tentatively, D is TRBD2 (6 bases). TRBV5-7 is classed as an ORF, of uncertain function. The ends were cut back, 2 bases at V and 2 bases at J, with 11 bases in the middle. The CDR3 spans 14 residues.

This chain uses TRBV7-7 with TRBJ2-2, with TRBD2 identical over 8 bases. CDR3 length: 16 residues. Per germline, CDR1 SSHAT and CDR2 FNYEAQ (reference sequence). CDR3 protein: CAIGTSPGGGTGELFF. The CDR3 DNA sequence: TGTGCTATCGGTACTAGTCCCGGGGGGGGCACCGGGGAGCTGTTTTTT.

This clone was recorded a few times. The V call is TRBV2, the J call TRBJ1-1, with D possibly TRBD1 on 5 matching bases. Germline V lookup: CDR1 SNHLY, CDR2 FYNNEI. The V end lost 4 bases, the J end lost 6 bases, and 15 bases lay between the germline ends. The CDR3 runs to 14 residues. The CDR3 DNA is TGTGCCAGCAGTGGGCCATTTGGGGGGGCTGAAGCTTTCTTT. Translation: CASSGPFGGAEAFF. Based on the CDR3 plus reference TRBV2 and TRBJ1-1, the full variable domain is EPEVTQTPSHQVTQMGQEVILRCVPISNHLYFYWYRQILGQKVEFLVSFYNNEISEKSEIFDDQFSVERPDGSNFTLKIRSTKLEDSAMYFCASSGPFGGAEAFFGQGTRLTVV.

V is TRBV18 and J is TRBJ1-1; D possibly corresponds to TRBD1 (5 bases). This CDR3 is built from 17 residues. V gave up 6 bases and J gave up 0 bases, with 20 bases separating them. Germline lookup yields CDR1 KGHSH and CDR2 LQKENI. The CDR3, as DNA: TGTGCCAGCTCGCCAACCCCAGATGGGGCGCTGAACACTGAAGCTTTCTTT. It yields the protein CASSPTPDGALNTEAFF. Full variable domain (outside the CDR3, taken from reference TRBV18 and TRBJ1-1): NAGVMQNPRHLVRRRGQEARLRCSPMKGHSHVYWYRQLPEEGLKFMVYLQKENIIDESGMPKERFSAEFPKEGPSILRIQQVVRGDSAAYFCASSPTPDGALNTEAFFGQGTRLTVV.

V and J are TRBV15 and TRBJ1-6; D ambiguous. This CDR3 spans 13 amino acids. Trimming stripped 5 bases from V and 2 bases from J, with 4 bases between. Germline V gives CDR1 LNHNV, CDR2 YYDKDF (reference sequence). CDR3 residues: CATSPAYNSPLHF. The CDR3 DNA reads TGTGCCACCAGCCCAGCCTATAATTCACCCCTCCACTTT. Variable domain in full (rest from reference TRBV15 and TRBJ1-6): DAMVIQNPRYQVTQFGKPVTLSCSQTLNHNVMYWYQQKSSQAPKLLFHYYDKDFNNEADTPDNFQSRRPNTSFCFLDIRSPGLGDTAMYLCATSPAYNSPLHFGNGTRLTVT.

The chain links TRBV7-3 to TRBJ2-1, with 7 bases lining up with TRBD1. The CDR3 spans 12 residues. Looked up from germline, CDR1 is SGHTA and CDR2 is FQGTGA. Trimming removed 2 bases from V and 13 bases from J; junction bases left unmatched: 5. CDR3 DNA sequence: TGTGCCAGCAGCTTAGAGGCAGGGGGTCAGTTCTTC. Residues: CASSLEAGGQFF. Using reference TRBV7-3 and TRBJ2-1 for the parts outside the CDR3, the full variable domain is GAGVSQTPSNKVTEKGKYVELRCDPISGHTALYWYRQSLGQGPEFLIYFQGTGAADDSGLPNDRFFAVRPEGSVSTLKIQRTERGDSAVYLCASSLEAGGQFFGPGTRLTVL.

This clone has a handful of counts. This chain joins TRBV21-1 and TRBJ2-7; TRBD2, the table's D call, lacks a check against the DNA. TRBV21-1 is recorded as a pseudogene. CDR3 length: 15 residues. The CDR3 is CASSKHSGLTHEQYF. Here the CDR3 DNA reads TGTGCCAGCAGCAAACATTCGGGACTAACCCACGAGCAGTACTTC.

This rearrangement joins TRBV28 to TRBJ2-3, with 8 bases aligning to TRBD2. Trimming cost V 5 bases and J 7 bases; bases outside gene matches: 8. The CDR3 has 14 residues. The germline gives CDR1 MDHEN, CDR2 SYDVKM. The CDR3 bases are TGTGCCAGCAGTCCGGGGGGGACACAAAATACGCAGTATTTT. This sequence encodes CASSPGGTQNTQYF.

The J gene is TRBJ2-2, the V gene TRBV6-5; D is undetermined. V dropped 0 bases and J dropped 7 bases, with 9 bases sitting between them. From germline, CDR1 is MNHEY and CDR2 SVGAGI. The CDR3 has 14 residues. CDR3 bases: TGTGCCAGCAGTTACTCGAAGTCGGGCGGGGAGCTGTTTTTT. This sequence encodes CASSYSKSGGELFF.

This clone came up a few times. The chain has TRBV11-2 and TRBJ2-2; tentative D call: TRBD1 (5 bases). V dropped 8 bases and J dropped 3 bases, with 13 bases sitting between them. Per the germline V gene, CDR1 is SGHAT and CDR2 is FQNNGV. This CDR3 is built from 14 residues. CDR3 DNA sequence: TGTGCCAGCGGAGACAGTTTTTACACCGGGGAGCTGTTTTTT. It codes for CASGDSFYTGELFF.

The J gene is TRBJ2-3, the V gene TRBV9; D is unclear. Germline CDR1 and CDR2: SGDLS and YYNGEE. Between the trimmed V and J ends, which lost 3 bases and 6 bases, there was a span of 8 bases. The CDR3 has 12 amino acids. CDR3 protein: CASSARWDTQYF. The CDR3 DNA follows: TGTGCCAGCAGCGCCCGGTGGGATACGCAGTATTTT. The full variable domain, completed using reference TRBV9 and TRBJ2-3, is DSGVTQTPKHLITATGQRVTLRCSPRSGDLSVYWYQQSLDQGLQFLIQYYNGEERAKGNILERFSAQQFPDLHSELNLSSLELGDSALYFCASSARWDTQYFGPGTRLTVL.

The genes are TRBV19 and TRBJ1-5, with 7 bases aligning to TRBD1. Looked up from germline, CDR1 is LNHDA and CDR2 is SQIVND (reference sequence). This CDR3 has 15 amino acids. After removal of 4 bases from V and 6 bases from J, the junction contained 9 bases not matched to a gene. This chain's CDR3 is CASSTKGASSQPQHF. CDR3 DNA sequence: TGTGCCAGTAGTACTAAGGGGGCGTCCAGTCAGCCCCAGCATTTT.

CDR3 protein: CASSPDTLNTEAFF. CDR3 DNA sequence: TGTGCCAGCAGCCCCGACACTTTGAACACTGAAGCTTTCTTT. The gene calls are TRBV14 and TRBJ1-1; D is undetermined. Trimming shortened V by 4 bases and J by 0 bases, and 9 bases separated the two germline ends. The CDR3 spans 14 residues. Germline V gene sequence: CDR1 SGHDN, CDR2 FVKESK.

V gene TRBV2 combines with J gene TRBJ1-1; a weak D match, TRBD1 (6 bases). The CDR3 loop spans 14 amino acids. Germline V gives CDR1 SNHLY, CDR2 FYNNEI. V lost 11 bases and J lost 4, with 20 bases in between. The CDR3 sequence is CAAQGGIGITEAFF. CDR3 in DNA: TGTGCCGCACAGGGTGGGATAGGGATCACTGAAGCTTTCTTT.

This clone was detected only a few times. The rearrangement joins TRBV2 to TRBJ2-2, with D uncertain. This CDR3 contains 12 residues. CDR1 and CDR2 (germline): SNHLY, FYNNEI. V lost 8 bases to trimming and J lost 7 bases, with 11 bases between them. Here the CDR3 reads CASSLEVGELFF. CDR3 sequence (DNA): TGTGCCAGCTCGCTAGAGGTCGGGGAGCTGTTTTTT.

The chain links TRBV6-5 to TRBJ1-5; D might be TRBD1 (6 bases). The CDR3 is 15 amino acids. Germline V gives CDR1 MNHEY, CDR2 SVGAGI. Between the trimmed V and J ends, which lost 6 bases and 4 bases, there was a span of 16 bases. CDR3 protein: CASRRRGRGNQPQHF. The CDR3 nucleotides read TGTGCCAGCAGACGAAGAGGGAGGGGGAATCAGCCCCAGCATTTT.

This chain uses TRBV9 with TRBJ2-2; tentative D call: TRBD2 (6 bases). Trimming left V 4 bases short and J 1 base short, with 11 bases between. Germline V CDR1 and CDR2: SGDLS, YYNGEE. The CDR3 is 15 amino acids. DNA for the CDR3: TGTGCCAGCAGCCCTCTCGGGAGGAACACCGGGGAGCTGTTTTTT. It yields the protein CASSPLGRNTGELFF. Filled out from reference TRBV9 and TRBJ2-2, the complete variable domain reads DSGVTQTPKHLITATGQRVTLRCSPRSGDLSVYWYQQSLDQGLQFLIQYYNGEERAKGNILERFSAQQFPDLHSELNLSSLELGDSALYFCASSPLGRNTGELFFGEGSRLTVL.

J is TRBJ2-1 and V is TRBV5-1; tentative D call: TRBD1 (6 bases). Trimming removed 4 bases from V and 3 bases from J, with 20 bases in between. The CDR3 totals 17 residues. CDR1 and CDR2 (germline): SGHRS, YFSETQ. The CDR3 reads CASSPGQTVPLYNEQFF. The CDR3, as DNA: TGCGCCAGCAGCCCCGGACAGACCGTTCCCCTCTACAATGAGCAGTTCTTC.

This clone was counted once. The V gene is TRBV28, the J gene TRBJ2-7, with D perhaps matching TRBD2 (6 bases). The germline V and J ends were trimmed by 5 bases and 5 bases, with 22 bases remaining between them. This CDR3 has 16 residues. Germline CDR1 and CDR2: MDHEN and SYDVKM. The CDR3: CASSAPSTGTLNEQYF. The CDR3 region has the DNA TGTGCCAGCAGTGCCCCAAGTACCGGGACTTTAAACGAGCAGTACTTC.

V usage is TRBV5-1 and J usage is TRBJ1-5; weak D call: TRBD1 (5 bases). Germline CDR1 reads SGHRS; CDR2 reads YFSETQ. Trimming took off 0 bases at V and 5 bases at J, with 9 bases between the two ends. The CDR3 is 14 amino acids. The CDR3 region is CASSLEAGDQPQHF. The DNA of the CDR3 is TGCGCCAGCAGCTTGGAGGCGGGGGATCAGCCCCAGCATTTT.

The chain carries TRBV9 and TRBJ1-1; the D is unclear. V lost 0 bases and J 6 bases, leaving 9 bases between the germline ends. The CDR3 consists of 13 residues. CDR1 is SGDLS and CDR2 is YYNGEE in the germline V gene. The CDR3 sequence: CASSVGTDPEAFF. The CDR3 DNA sequence: TGTGCCAGCAGCGTAGGAACAGATCCTGAAGCTTTCTTT.